This section outlines one TCR beta chain sequence together with its context. This entry belongs to a study of blood T cell repertoires in COVID-19. Study summary: Samples of COVID-19 (acute and convalescent) were obtained from the United States, Italy and Spain. The cDNA or gDNA used as material had been derived from T cells, B-cell-depleted T cells, or PBMCs.

V was shortened by 5 bases and J by 5 bases, with 9 bases between the two germline ends. This CDR3 spans 13 amino acids. Germline CDR1 is SGHTA and CDR2 is FQGTGA. Produced via immunoSEQ multiplex PCR; TCRdb's table is partial and in-frame only. The table shows 200,000 to 300,000 clones, with 86% occurring only once. The sample was peripheral blood. This TCR derives from a woman aged 25 to 39 who had recovered from COVID-19. V usage is TRBV7-3 and J usage is TRBJ2-2; D perhaps matches TRBD2 (6 bases). The CDR3 nucleotides read TGTGCCAGCAGCCTGCGGGGAACCGGGGAGCTGTTTTTT. Translating gives CASSLRGTGELFF. The full variable domain, rest sourced from reference TRBV7-3 and TRBJ2-2, is GAGVSQTPSNKVTEKGKYVELRCDPISGHTALYWYRQSLGQGPEFLIYFQGTGAADDSGLPNDRFFAVRPEGSVSTLKIQRTERGDSAVYLCASSLRGTGELFFGEGSRLTVL.